Following are 21 T cell receptor beta chains from one sample sequenced in a study of blood T cells in healthy people across ages. Then a second PCR, running roughly 7 to 11 cycles, was carried out with a sample-barcoded 5' primer and a J-beta primer mix. One entry per CDR3 protein results from TCRdb running MiXCR on the 5' RACE reads. The sample yields some 1.5 million distinct CDR3 sequences, 28% seen once. Sequenced input: blood. The receptors derive from a woman aged 25 to 45 in good health.

This sequence joins TRBV6-2 or TRBV6-3 and TRBJ2-5, with D perhaps TRBD2 (5 bases). The J call may be incorrect, as the DNA end agrees better with TRBJ2-1. From germline, CDR1 is MNHEY and CDR2 SVGEGT. This CDR3 has 14 residues. DNA for the CDR3: TGTGCCAGCAGTTTCGGAGGACTGAACAATGAGCAGTTCTTC. Protein: CASSFGGLNNEQFF.

This clonotype was seen at least ten times. The J gene is TRBJ2-1, the V gene TRBV12-3 or TRBV12-4, with 7 bases identical to TRBD1. This CDR3 contains 13 residues. Trimming removed 5 bases from V and 9 bases from J; junction bases left unmatched: 7. This chain's CDR3 is CASSPQGKSEQFF. DNA for the CDR3: TGTGCCAGCAGTCCACAGGGGAAGAGTGAGCAGTTCTTC.

This rearrangement joins TRBV7-9 to TRBJ1-6; no firm D call. The germline CDR1 and CDR2 sequences are SEHNR and FQNEAQ (reference sequence). The CDR3 runs 14 residues. V lost 1 base and J lost 9, with 10 bases in between. Written as DNA, the CDR3 is TGTGCCAGCAGCTTAGATCCCTACAGTTCACCCCTCCACTTT. Its translation is CASSLDPYSSPLHF.

The CDR3 region is CASSYTSPDRGLRTQYF. CDR3 DNA sequence: TGTGCCAGCAGTTATACCTCACCCGACAGGGGCTTGAGGACCCAGTACTTC. The rearrangement uses TRBV6-5 and TRBJ2-5, with 8 bases aligning to TRBD1. This CDR3 has 17 amino acids. V gave up 3 bases and J gave up 7 bases; unmatched junction bases: 16. The germline CDR1 and CDR2 sequences are MNHEY and SVGAGI.

The V gene is TRBV10-2, the J gene TRBJ1-6; D call uncertain. The CDR3 runs 17 residues. Germline V gene sequence: CDR1 WSHSY, CDR2 SAAADI. The germline V and J ends were trimmed by 3 bases and 3 bases, with 15 bases remaining between them. CDR3 sequence: CASSDWQAINYNSPLHF. The CDR3 nucleotides read TGCGCCAGCAGTGATTGGCAAGCCATCAACTATAATTCACCCCTCCACTTT.

In this sample, this clonotype turned up a few times. The rearrangement links TRBV11-2 to TRBJ2-7, with D unresolved. Trimming shortened V by 5 bases and J by 2 bases, and 10 bases separated the two germline ends. The CDR3 totals 13 residues. CDR1 and CDR2 (germline): SGHAT, FQNNGV. CDR3 nucleotide sequence: TGTGCCAGCAGCAGGCTACTTACCTACGAGCAGTACTTC. Translation: CASSRLLTYEQYF.

This chain connects TRBV20-1 to TRBJ1-1; TRBD1 aligns across 7 bases. The CDR3 runs 10 residues. Germline values: CDR1 DFQATT, CDR2 SNEGSKA (reference sequence). V shed 6 bases and J 6 bases; nucleotides not matched to a gene: 1. CDR3 residues: CSAGTAEAFF. The CDR3 DNA follows: TGCAGTGCAGGGACAGCTGAAGCTTTCTTT.

This clonotype has more than one count but fewer than ten. The chain combines TRBV9 with TRBJ2-1, with 9 bases aligning to TRBD1. This CDR3 contains 16 residues. V dropped 2 bases and J dropped 2; count of bases not matched to a gene: 5. Germline V lookup: CDR1 SGDLS, CDR2 YYNGEE. The CDR3 sequence is CASSVGGQGAYNEQFF. CDR3 nucleotides: TGTGCCAGCAGCGTGGGGGGACAGGGAGCCTACAATGAGCAGTTCTTC.

The table lists this clonotype with many counts. J is TRBJ2-7 and V is TRBV6-5, with 7 bases matching TRBD1. V gave up 5 bases and J gave up 3 bases; unmatched junction bases: 10. The CDR3 runs 15 residues. Germline V lookup: CDR1 MNHEY, CDR2 SVGAGI. The CDR3 nucleotides are TGTGCCAGCAGTACAGGCCGGGACAGCTTCTACGAGCAGTACTTC. The encoded protein is CASSTGRDSFYEQYF.

The chain combines TRBV7-2 with TRBJ2-3, with TRBD2 matching 9 bases. CDR3 size: 15 residues. From germline, CDR1 is SGHTA and CDR2 FQGNSA. J was trimmed by 8 bases and V by 5 bases; bases with no gene match: 11. In nucleotides, the CDR3 is TGTGCCAGCAGCGCCGGGACTAGCCCGGGGGGTACGCAGTATTTT. It is translated as CASSAGTSPGGTQYF. Filled out from reference TRBV7-2 and TRBJ2-3, the complete variable domain reads GAGVSQSPSNKVTEKGKDVELRCDPISGHTALYWYRQSLGQGLEFLIYFQGNSAPDKSGLPSDRFSAERTGGSVSTLTIQRTQQEDSAVYLCASSAGTSPGGTQYFGPGTRLTVL.

To note about this clonotype: A much more abundant neighbour one base away suggests this may be a read error. The CDR3 coding sequence is TGTGCCAGCAGCTTCCGGCGGTGGCTAGCGGGTTCCTACGAGCTGTACTTC. As protein: CASSFRRWLAGSYELYF. The V gene is TRBV11-2, the J gene TRBJ2-7; TRBD2 agrees at 8 bases. The germline CDR1 and CDR2 sequences are SGHAT and FQNNGV. This CDR3 spans 17 amino acids.

This clonotype appeared many times. The chain combines TRBV12-3 or TRBV12-4 with TRBJ2-5; TRBD2 agrees at 10 bases. The CDR3 is 16 residues long. V lost 5 bases to trimming and J lost 4 bases; unmatched junction nucleotides: 10. The chain's CDR3 is CASSPRIAGGRETQYF. For the CDR3, the DNA is TGTGCCAGCAGTCCACGGATAGCGGGGGGCAGAGAGACCCAGTACTTC.

This clonotype was recorded a few times. V is TRBV20-1 and J is TRBJ2-1; the D gene could be TRBD1 or TRBD2 (6 bases each). V was shortened by 4 bases and J by 5 bases, with 15 bases between the two germline ends. CDR1 and CDR2 (germline): DFQATT, SNEGSKA (reference sequence). The CDR3 totals 14 residues. The CDR3 sequence is CSATQGGRNNEQFF. Here the CDR3 DNA reads TGCAGTGCTACCCAAGGGGGGAGAAACAATGAGCAGTTCTTC.

This clonotype was detected only a few times. The J gene is TRBJ1-5, the V gene TRBV12-3 or TRBV12-4, with TRBD1 as a possible D gene (6 bases). CDR3 size: 13 residues. With 6 bases removed from V and 3 bases from J, the gap between germline ends came to 9 bases. For the CDR3, the DNA is TGTGCCAGCAGGGACAGCGACAATCAGCCCCAGCATTTT. It specifies CASRDSDNQPQHF.

This clonotype was detected many times. This chain connects TRBV21-1 to TRBJ2-5; the D call TRBD1 from the table was never checked on the DNA. TRBV21-1 is listed as a pseudogene. The CDR3 length is 16 residues. CDR3 bases: TGTGCCAGCAGCAAAGAAGCCGGGACAGAACAAGAGACCCAGTACTTC. Amino acids: CASSKEAGTEQETQYF.

The V and J genes are TRBV9 and TRBJ2-6, with TRBD1 matching 9 bases. V gave up 4 bases and J gave up 4 bases; unmatched junction bases: 12. This CDR3 contains 18 residues. Per germline, CDR1 SGDLS and CDR2 YYNGEE. Here the CDR3 reads CASSRSNRGHEGANVLTF. The CDR3 bases are TGTGCCAGCAGCCGGTCGAACAGGGGGCATGAGGGGGCCAACGTCCTGACTTTC.

The chain joins TRBV20-1 to TRBJ1-6; 7 nucleotides align to TRBD1. The CDR3 loop spans 15 amino acids. The ends lost 3 bases at V and 3 bases at J; junction bases unmatched: 5. Germline assignment: CDR1 DFQATT and CDR2 SNEGSKA (reference sequence). The CDR3 reads CSASNTGVYNSPLHF. The CDR3 DNA reads TGCAGTGCTAGCAACACAGGGGTCTATAATTCACCCCTCCACTTT.

The chain uses TRBV20-1 and TRBJ2-5; 7 nucleotides agree with TRBD1. Germline lookup yields CDR1 DFQATT and CDR2 SNEGSKA (reference sequence). The trim removed 1 base at V and 3 bases at J, leaving 5 bases unmatched. The CDR3 totals 14 residues. This chain's CDR3 is CSARVADREETQYF. The CDR3 nucleotides read TGCAGTGCTAGAGTGGCAGACAGGGAAGAGACCCAGTACTTC.

This clonotype was seen a handful of times. V and J are TRBV7-2 and TRBJ2-6; D unresolved. From germline, CDR1 is SGHTA and CDR2 FQGNSA. The CDR3 loop spans 15 amino acids. V shed 4 bases and J shed 0 bases, with 7 bases lying between them. CDR3 bases: TGTGCCAGCAGCTCCGAACTCTCTGGGGCCAACGTCCTGACTTTC. It encodes CASSSELSGANVLTF.

This clonotype turned up a few times. The chain recombines TRBV12-3 or TRBV12-4 with TRBJ1-5; no reliable D call. Trimming shortened V by 5 bases and J by 5 bases, and 10 bases separated the two germline ends. This CDR3 spans 13 amino acids. Here the CDR3 reads CASSISGDQPQHF. The CDR3 nucleotides are TGTGCCAGCAGTATTAGCGGGGATCAGCCCCAGCATTTT.

J is TRBJ1-2 and V is TRBV12-3 or TRBV12-4, with unresolved D. The CDR3 spans 14 residues. The V end lost 7 bases, the J end lost 7 bases, and 19 bases lay between the germline ends. The CDR3 loop is CASTPRALRGGYTF. The CDR3 coding sequence is TGTGCCAGCACCCCTCGGGCACTTCGAGGTGGCTACACCTTC.